Each of the 18 T cell receptor beta chains below was sequenced from the same sample in a study of T-cell reconstitution after alpha-beta-depleted transplantation in children. During its preparation, the TCRbeta library received unique molecular identifiers. Each CDR3 protein gets one entry after TCRdb re-called the PCR reads with MiXCR. This table has about 78,000 distinct CDR3 sequences, roughly 14% appearing once. The sequences come from PBMCs, mostly from graft donor cells, collected 180 days after TCRalphabeta/CD19-depleted stem cell transplant. Receptors originate from a male patient aged 2 to 9 who had a stem cell transplant for acute lymphoblastic leukemia, so the T cells may come from the graft donor.

This clonotype was seen a few times. The V and J genes are TRBV24-1 and TRBJ1-1, with D possibly TRBD1 on 6 matching bases. The CDR3 has 17 residues. The V gene's germline CDR1 is KGHDR and CDR2 SFDVKD. The V end was cut by 5 bases, the J end by 1 base, with 19 bases between. The CDR3 nucleotides are TGTGCCACCAGTGGGAGTACTCGGACAGCTAGGAACACTGAAGCTTTCTTT. Its protein product is CATSGSTRTARNTEAFF.

This clonotype appeared once. This chain joins TRBV19 and TRBJ1-5, with 9 bases lining up with TRBD1. The trim removed 2 bases at V and 7 bases at J, leaving 9 bases unmatched. Germline-derived CDR1 and CDR2 are LNHDA and SQIVND (reference sequence). The CDR3 contains 16 residues. CDR3 coding DNA: TGTGCCAGTAGTATAACAGGGGGCGTGGGTGGGCAGCCCCAGCATTTT. This sequence encodes CASSITGGVGGQPQHF.

This clonotype appeared many times. The chain links TRBV29-1 to TRBJ2-7, with D perhaps given as TRBD1 or TRBD2 (6 bases each). CDR1 SQVTM and CDR2 ANQGSEA come from the germline V gene. V dropped 4 bases and J dropped 3 bases, with 13 bases sitting between them. This CDR3 is built from 13 residues. The chain's CDR3 is CSVGGASFYEQYF. Written as DNA, the CDR3 is TGCAGCGTTGGGGGGGCTAGCTTCTACGAGCAGTACTTC.

Concerning this clonotype itself: A much bigger clone sits one base away, suggesting this may be a read error. The chain recombines TRBV7-3 with TRBJ1-2; tentatively, D is TRBD1 (6 bases). CDR3 length: 14 residues. Germline lookup yields CDR1 SGHTA and CDR2 FQGTGA. DNA for the CDR3: TGTACCAGCAGCTATCGGGGGGCGCCGGGGGGCTACACCTTC. Protein: CTSSYRGAPGGYTF.

This clonotype has a handful of counts. The gene calls are TRBV3-1 and TRBJ2-3; either TRBD1 or TRBD2 may fit D (5 bases each). In germline, CDR1 is LGHDT, CDR2 YNNKEL (reference sequence). CDR3 length: 14 amino acids. Deletions cut 0 bases from V and 6 bases from J, with 10 bases between. The CDR3 bases are TGTGCCAGCAGCCAAGATCGGGGCTACGATACGCAGTATTTT. The encoded protein is CASSQDRGYDTQYF.

This clonotype was seen a few times. The chain is built from TRBV5-1 and TRBJ1-4; possible D gene TRBD1, 5 bases. Germline CDR1 and CDR2: SGHRS and YFSETQ. The CDR3 is made up of 17 amino acids. Trimming took off 6 bases at V and 8 bases at J, with 26 bases between the two ends. The CDR3 DNA reads TGCGCCAGCATCCGAAGCAGGGTCCCCATTAGGGGAGAAAAACTGTTTTTT. Translation: CASIRSRVPIRGEKLFF.

The chain links TRBV7-9 to TRBJ2-1; D may correspond to TRBD1 or TRBD2 (6 bases each). With 7 bases removed from V and 0 bases from J, the gap between germline ends came to 13 bases. Per germline, CDR1 SEHNR and CDR2 FQNEAQ (reference sequence). The CDR3 length is 15 residues. CDR3 DNA: TGTGCCAGCATTCGGGGGCAGAGCTCCTACAATGAGCAGTTCTTC. Translation: CASIRGQSSYNEQFF.

The table lists this clonotype with a few counts. This chain joins TRBV18 and TRBJ2-1; TRBD1 matches at 9 bases. V lost 0 bases to trimming and J lost 6 bases; unmatched junction nucleotides: 3. Looked up from germline, CDR1 is KGHSH and CDR2 is LQKENI. The CDR3 is 15 amino acids. The CDR3 spells CASSPPRQGVNEQFF. The CDR3 DNA reads as TGTGCCAGCTCACCACCGAGACAGGGGGTCAATGAGCAGTTCTTC. Variable domain in full (rest from reference TRBV18 and TRBJ2-1): NAGVMQNPRHLVRRRGQEARLRCSPMKGHSHVYWYRQLPEEGLKFMVYLQKENIIDESGMPKERFSAEFPKEGPSILRIQQVVRGDSAAYFCASSPPRQGVNEQFFGPGTRLTVL.

The chain couples TRBV11-3 to TRBJ1-1; D is unclear. V was trimmed by 1 base and J by 4 bases, leaving 13 bases between them. Germline CDR1 reads SGHNT; CDR2 reads YENEEA. The CDR3 covers 15 residues. CDR3 in DNA: TGTGCCAGCAGCTTAGGTGTGGGGAGGAGCACTGAAGCTTTCTTT. Protein product: CASSLGVGRSTEAFF.

The rearrangement joins TRBV5-1 to TRBJ2-7, with D possibly being TRBD1 (6 bases). Germline V gene data show CDR1 as SGHRS and CDR2 as YFSETQ. This CDR3 has 14 amino acids. V was clipped by 4 bases and J by 5 bases, with 16 bases between them. CDR3 in amino acids: CASSLQGFRHEQYF. The CDR3 bases are TGCGCCAGCAGCCTACAGGGATTCCGCCACGAGCAGTACTTC.

V gene TRBV6-1 combines with J gene TRBJ2-5; TRBD1 matches at 12 bases. V gave up 5 bases and J gave up 5 bases; unmatched junction bases: 3. This CDR3 spans 14 amino acids. Looked up from germline, CDR1 is MNHNS and CDR2 is SASEGT. For the CDR3, the DNA is TGTGCCAGCAGTCGGGACAGGGGGCTTGAGACCCAGTACTTC. Protein product: CASSRDRGLETQYF.

This clonotype was found a few times. The genes are TRBV20-1 and TRBJ2-3; no clear D. V lost 3 bases to trimming and J lost 5 bases, with 6 bases between them. Germline-derived CDR1 and CDR2 are DFQATT and SNEGSKA (reference sequence). CDR3 length: 11 amino acids. CDR3 amino acids: CSASGLDTQYF. The CDR3, as DNA: TGCAGTGCTAGCGGCTTAGATACGCAGTATTTT.

This clonotype was seen a few times. The rearrangement joins TRBV18 to TRBJ2-5; D might be TRBD2 (6 bases). V gave up 4 bases and J gave up 0 bases, with 27 bases separating them. The CDR3 totals 20 residues. Germline V gene data show CDR1 as KGHSH and CDR2 as LQKENI. As DNA, the CDR3 is TGTGCCAGCTCACGAATTGGACTACCAGATTCTTTCTCGTACCAAGAGACCCAGTACTTC. Its translation: CASSRIGLPDSFSYQETQYF.

V and J are TRBV9 and TRBJ2-7; D not certain. Germline V CDR1 and CDR2: SGDLS, YYNGEE. This CDR3 contains 12 residues. V lost 3 bases, J lost 7 bases, and 11 bases lay in between. The CDR3 reads CASSGRFGEQYF. Written as DNA, the CDR3 is TGTGCCAGCAGCGGTAGGTTTGGAGAGCAGTACTTC.

V is TRBV5-1 and J is TRBJ1-3; D gene ambiguous. CDR3 size: 14 residues. The V end lost 4 bases, the J end lost 0 bases, and 8 bases lay between the germline ends. Germline V CDR1 and CDR2: SGHRS, YFSETQ. Written as DNA, the CDR3 is TGCGCCAGCAGCAAGGCCGTCTCTGGAAACACCATATATTTT. Protein: CASSKAVSGNTIYF.

This clonotype has only a few counts. A junction end diverges from the germline sequence, so it may reflect a read error. The rearrangement uses TRBV19 and TRBJ2-5; D call uncertain. This CDR3 is built from 10 residues. The germline CDR1 and CDR2 sequences are LNHDA and SQIVND (reference sequence). CDR3 sequence: CATGRQPLHF. The CDR3 DNA reads TGTGCCACCGGGCGGCAGCCTCTTCACTTC.

This clonotype was recorded a few times. J is TRBJ1-1 and V is TRBV20-1; D is possibly TRBD1 (6 bases). Trimming cost V 6 bases and J 3 bases, with 20 bases left between them. The germline CDR1 and CDR2 sequences are DFQATT and SNEGSKA (reference sequence). The CDR3 runs 15 residues. The CDR3 DNA sequence: TGCAGTGCCTCTCTTTACAGGGTGATGGACACTGAAGCTTTCTTT. Encoded protein: CSASLYRVMDTEAFF.

On this clonotype itself: A read error is possible here, since a much larger clone lies one base away. This chain links TRBV10-3 with TRBJ2-4; 10 positions match TRBD2. Losses at the gene ends were 5 bases for V and 0 bases for J; bases not matched to a gene: 10. The CDR3 sequence is 18 residues long. In germline, CDR1 is ENHRY, CDR2 SYGVKD. The CDR3 DNA is TGTGCCATCAGTAAAGCCAGCGGGAGGGTAGTAGCCAAAAACATTCAGTACTTC. Translation gives CAISKASGRVVAKNIQYF.